The 9 T cell receptor beta chains below were found in one sample sequenced in a study of neurological immune-mediated disorders. TCRdb reprocessed the 5' RACE reads via MiXCR and lists one record per CDR3 protein. The table lists over 35,000 distinct CDR3 sequences, around 2.5% of them singletons, with less than 3% in the top ten. The specimen sequenced was PBMCs. Receptor source: a man aged 50 or older with multiple sclerosis.

Points on this clonotype: A much more abundant neighbour one base away suggests this may be a read error. The chain combines TRBV5-4 with TRBJ1-2; D is ambiguous. The ends were cut back, 0 bases at V and 1 base at J, with 4 bases in the middle. There are 13 residues in the CDR3. Germline CDR1 and CDR2: SGHNT and YYREEE (reference sequence). CDR3 sequence: CASSLDDNYGYTF. Here the CDR3 DNA reads TGTGCCAGCAGCTTGGACGATAACTATGGCTACACCTTC.

This clonotype was picked up many times. This chain joins TRBV7-2 and TRBJ1-1, with 10 bases fitting TRBD1. The length of the CDR3 is 16 residues. The germline CDR1 and CDR2 sequences are SGHTA and FQGNSA. J gave up 4 bases and V 5 bases, and 10 bases lay outside the gene matches. Here the CDR3 reads CASSLRDRGDSTEAFF. The CDR3 DNA follows: TGTGCCAGCAGCCTACGGGACAGGGGAGATAGCACTGAAGCTTTCTTT.

Ten or more counts support this clonotype. This rearrangement joins TRBV29-1 to TRBJ2-5, with TRBD1 as a possible D gene (6 bases). Germline-derived CDR1 and CDR2 are SQVTM and ANQGSEA. This CDR3 has 13 residues. Between the trimmed V and J ends, which lost 4 bases and 4 bases, there was a span of 13 bases. The CDR3 sequence: CSVGAQGRETQYF. In DNA form, the CDR3 reads TGCAGCGTTGGGGCCCAGGGGAGAGAGACCCAGTACTTC. Combining the CDR3 with reference TRBV29-1 and TRBJ2-5 gives the whole variable domain SAVISQKPSRDICQRGTSLTIQCQVDSQVTMMFWYRQQPGQSLTLIATANQGSEATYESGFVIDKFPISRPNLTFSTLTVSNMSPEDSSIYLCSVGAQGRETQYFGPGTRLLVL.

In its sample, this clonotype was seen many times. A much larger clone lies one base from this, so it may be a read error. The genes are TRBV5-6 and TRBJ2-3, with 7 nucleotides matching TRBD1. Germline CDR1 SGHDT, CDR2 YYEEEE. This CDR3 comprises 12 residues. With 5 bases clipped from V and 4 bases from J, the junction kept 1 base outside the gene matches. CDR3 loop: CASRGTADTQYF. The CDR3, as DNA: TGTGCCAGCAGGGGGACAGCAGATACGCAGTATTTT. Full variable domain (missing parts from reference TRBV5-6 and TRBJ2-3): DAGVTQSPTHLIKTRGQQVTLRCSPKSGHDTVSWYQQALGQGPQFIFQYYEEEERQRGNFPDRFSGHQFPNYSSELNVNALLLGDSALYLCASRGTADTQYFGPGTRLTVL.

This clonotype has at least ten counts. The genes are TRBV30 and TRBJ1-5; D gene unclear. The CDR3 covers 14 residues. The V end was cut by 2 bases, the J end by 2 bases, with 10 bases between. Germline lookup yields CDR1 GTSNPN and CDR2 SVGIG (reference sequence). CDR3 loop: CAWSRFNGNQPQHF. CDR3 DNA: TGTGCCTGGAGTCGATTTAACGGCAATCAGCCCCAGCATTTT.

This clonotype was observed many times. DNA of the CDR3: TGCAGTGCTAGAGATTTTCTGAACACTGAAGCTTTCTTT. As protein: CSARDFLNTEAFF. The rearrangement uses TRBV20-1 and TRBJ1-1; D not certain. V lost 0 bases to trimming and J lost 0 bases, with 5 bases between them. The CDR3 sequence is 13 residues long. The germline CDR1 and CDR2 sequences are DFQATT and SNEGSKA (reference sequence).

This clonotype was counted many times. This chain links TRBV12-3 or TRBV12-4 with TRBJ1-4; weak D call: TRBD1 (6 bases). V lost 3 bases and J lost 8, with 16 bases in between. The CDR3 is 15 residues long. Here the CDR3 reads CASSFAGAQQEKLFF. The CDR3 DNA reads as TGTGCCAGCAGTTTCGCGGGGGCCCAACAGGAAAAACTGTTTTTT.

This clonotype has ten or more counts. The V and J genes are TRBV5-6 and TRBJ2-5, with D perhaps matching TRBD1 or TRBD2 (5 bases each). CDR3 length: 13 residues. CDR1 is SGHDT, CDR2 YYEEEE, per germline. Trimming took 4 bases from V and 1 from J, leaving 8 bases between them. The CDR3 sequence: CASSPGRQETQYF. The CDR3 nucleotides are TGTGCCAGCAGCCCGGGACGCCAAGAGACCCAGTACTTC.

This clonotype was counted many times. This chain joins TRBV12-3 or TRBV12-4 and TRBJ1-2; no firm D call. The ends were cut back, 6 bases at V and 4 bases at J, with 12 bases in the middle. The CDR3 contains 13 residues. CDR3 residues: CASSRTASYGYTF. The CDR3 bases are TGTGCCAGCAGCCGGACGGCCAGCTATGGCTACACCTTC.